The T cell receptor beta chain under discussion was sequenced for a study of cytomegalovirus exposure and HLA in healthy donors. The overall study: A previous analysis identified 95 million to 140 million unique TCR beta sequences derived from some 200 million T cells.

The PCR made use of 60 Vbeta and 13 Jbeta primers. Data came from immunoSEQ multiplex PCR; TCRdb stores just in-frame clones and leaves some out. Altogether approximately 170,000 clones are present, 79% being singletons, with the ten largest covering 1.6%. Concerning this clone: As yet, its antigen is unknown.

The study's findings and limits: Sequences of the TCR beta chain were said to predict the HLA-A and HLA-B alleles of most subjects accurately. CMV serostatus was the only recorded immune exposure for donors.

The trim removed 3 bases at V and 2 bases at J, leaving 7 bases unmatched. The CDR3 spans 15 residues. Per germline, CDR1 SGDLS and CDR2 YYNGEE. This chain connects TRBV9 to TRBJ1-1; 7 bases are a match to TRBD1. Sequencing was done on a sample of PBMCs. This receptor was identified in a woman aged 18-30 years in good health and CMV-seronegative. The CDR3 nucleotides are TGTGCCAGCAGCGCCACAGGGGCCACCAACACTGAAGCTTTCTTT. This codes for CASSATGATNTEAFF.